Following are 17 T cell receptor beta chains from one sample sequenced in a study of CD8+CD57+ T cells in acquired aplastic anemia. Genomic DNA constituted the template upon which TCR beta VDJ and CDR3 profiling was performed. TCRdb reanalysed the reads using MiXCR and keeps one entry per CDR3 protein. The sample contains roughly 130,000 distinct CDR3 sequences, around 46% of which appear only once. Sequenced: sorted CD4+, CD8+, or CD8+CD57+ T cells (not recorded which) from PBMCs. The source of these receptors is a human donor in good health, serving as a control.

CDR3 in amino acids: CSVQGTGGTEAFF. The CDR3 DNA reads TGCAGCGTTCAGGGGACAGGCGGCACTGAAGCTTTCTTT. This rearrangement joins TRBV29-1 to TRBJ1-1; 8 bases agree with TRBD1. Trimming removed 5 bases from V and 4 bases from J; junction bases left unmatched: 6. The length of the CDR3 is 13 residues. Germline-derived CDR1 and CDR2 are SQVTM and ANQGSEA.

A single count supports this clonotype. This chain links TRBV20-1 with TRBJ1-2; D is ambiguous. Germline CDR1 and CDR2: DFQATT and SNEGSKA (reference sequence). The length of the CDR3 is 9 residues. In DNA, the CDR3 is TGCTACTCTAACTATGGCTACACCTTC. As protein: CYSNYGYTF.

There are many counts of this clonotype. The rearrangement joins TRBV10-3 to TRBJ1-1; D is possibly TRBD1 (5 bases). CDR1 and CDR2 (germline): ENHRY, SYGVKD. This CDR3 spans 16 amino acids. The V gene lost 0 bases and the J gene lost 1 base, with 12 bases spanning the gap. This chain's CDR3 is CAISESGPRANTEAFF. For the CDR3, the DNA is TGTGCCATCAGTGAGTCGGGGCCCAGAGCGAACACTGAAGCTTTCTTT.

The chain uses TRBV2 and TRBJ2-1; no clear D. Germline loops: CDR1 SNHLY, CDR2 FYNNEI. V was trimmed by 1 base and J by 6 bases, leaving 13 bases between them. This CDR3 contains 15 residues. The chain's CDR3 is CASSEGAFHSNEQFF. CDR3 sequence (DNA): TGTGCCAGCAGTGAAGGGGCGTTCCACTCCAATGAGCAGTTCTTC.

This clonotype was recorded at least ten times. The V and J genes are TRBV10-3 and TRBJ2-1; D is unresolved. CDR1 is ENHRY and CDR2 is SYGVKD in the germline V gene. V was clipped by 2 bases and J by 8 bases, with 10 bases between them. The CDR3 totals 13 residues. CDR3 in amino acids: CAISETPGYEQFF. In DNA form, the CDR3 reads TGTGCCATCAGTGAGACCCCTGGATATGAGCAGTTCTTC.

In this sample, this clonotype turned up many times. The genes are TRBV7-2 and TRBJ1-2, with 7 bases matching TRBD1. CDR1 and CDR2 from the germline V gene are SGHTA and FQGNSA. The length of the CDR3 is 16 residues. Trimming cost V 2 bases and J 7 bases; bases outside gene matches: 13. Here the CDR3 reads CASSLIPGQTPGGYTF. In DNA, the CDR3 is TGTGCCAGCAGCTTAATTCCGGGACAGACCCCCGGTGGCTACACCTTC.

This clonotype was counted at least ten times. The gene calls are TRBV7-2 and TRBJ2-7; TRBD1 might be the D (6 bases). The V end was cut by 1 base, the J end by 0 bases, with 10 bases between. The germline V gene has CDR1 SGHTA and CDR2 FQGNSA. The CDR3 has 15 amino acids. CDR3 protein: CASSLVWGHSYEQYF. The CDR3, as DNA: TGTGCCAGCAGCTTAGTCTGGGGGCACTCCTACGAGCAGTACTTC.

This clonotype came up a few times. This sequence may be a read error, since a much larger clone differs from it by one base. The rearrangement uses TRBV6-1 and TRBJ1-2, with 8 nucleotides matching TRBD1. V trimming: 7 bases; J trimming: 8 bases; junction bases outside the gene matches: 15. The CDR3 runs 15 residues. The germline gives CDR1 MNHNS, CDR2 SASEGT. CDR3 protein: CASTGQGFASEGYTF. The CDR3 DNA reads TGTGCCAGCACCGGACAGGGTTTCGCTTCGGAAGGCTACACCTTC.

As for this clonotype: This is likely a read error, given that the CDR3 carries no conserved phenylalanine or tryptophan at its end. CDR3 region: CTTSRVRGAYEQYS. The CDR3 DNA follows: TGTACCACCAGCAGAGTTCGTGGGGCTTACGAGCAGTACTCC. This chain links TRBV15 with TRBJ2-7; possible D gene TRBD1, 5 bases. The CDR3 length is 14 residues. Germline CDR1 and CDR2: LNHNV and YYDKDF (reference sequence).

In its sample, this clonotype was seen a few times. A much bigger clone sits one base away, suggesting this may be a read error. The chain combines TRBV7-7 with TRBJ2-7, with 8 bases fitting TRBD2. With V trimmed by 5 bases and J by 3 bases, 6 bases remained unmatched. Germline V gene sequence: CDR1 SSHAT, CDR2 FNYEAQ (reference sequence). This CDR3 comprises 14 residues. In nucleotides, the CDR3 is TGTGCCAGCAGCCCGGGAGGGGCCCACTACGAGCAGTACTTC. It codes for CASSPGGAHYEQYF.

J is TRBJ2-2 and V is TRBV5-5, with 7 bases identical to TRBD2. The germline V gene encodes CDR1 SGHKS and CDR2 YYEKEE (reference sequence). After removal of 3 bases from V and 0 bases from J, the junction contained 5 bases not matched to a gene. This CDR3 region has 16 residues. The CDR3 loop reads CASSSSGLTNTGELFF. The CDR3 bases are TGTGCCAGCAGCTCTAGCGGACTAACGAACACCGGGGAGCTGTTTTTT.

This clonotype was picked up one time. This chain links TRBV20-1 with TRBJ2-3, with 10 bases that match TRBD2. The CDR3 loop spans 15 amino acids. Germline V gene sequence: CDR1 DFQATT, CDR2 SNEGSKA (reference sequence). The trim removed 6 bases at V and 6 bases at J, leaving 12 bases unmatched. The DNA for the CDR3 is TGCAGTGCAGTTGGACTAGCGGTCGACTATGATACGCAGTATTTT. Amino acid sequence: CSAVGLAVDYDTQYF.

The chain employs TRBV7-6 and TRBJ2-5; 10 nucleotides line up with TRBD1. Germline V gives CDR1 SGHVS, CDR2 FNYEAQ. Losses at the gene ends were 5 bases for V and 4 bases for J; bases not matched to a gene: 10. The CDR3 totals 16 residues. This CDR3 is CASSPHGTGVGETQYF. The CDR3 DNA reads TGTGCCAGCAGCCCGCACGGGACAGGGGTAGGAGAGACCCAGTACTTC.

This clonotype was seen only a few times. The J gene is TRBJ2-1, the V gene TRBV6-5; D may match TRBD1 or TRBD2 (5 bases each). Germline values: CDR1 MNHEY, CDR2 SVGAGI. Trimming took 4 bases from V and 0 from J, leaving 10 bases between them. This CDR3 spans 15 amino acids. The CDR3 spells CASSSGTSSYNEQFF. The CDR3 region has the DNA TGTGCCAGCAGTTCAGGGACGAGCTCCTACAATGAGCAGTTCTTC.

CDR3: CASGLVLGWDRNLPGNTIYF. The CDR3 DNA reads as TGTGCTAGTGGTTTGGTACTTGGTTGGGACAGGAACCTACCTGGAAACACCATATATTTT. The V and J genes are TRBV12-5 and TRBJ1-3; 8 bases agree with TRBD1. J lost 2 bases, V lost 0 bases, and 15 bases had no gene match. Germline assignment: CDR1 LGHNT and CDR2 FRNRAP. This CDR3 comprises 20 residues.

This clonotype was seen more than once but under ten times. The chain carries TRBV19 and TRBJ1-4, with 7 bases that match TRBD1. Trimming cost V 3 bases and J 5 bases; bases outside gene matches: 3. This CDR3 comprises 14 residues. Germline CDR1 reads LNHDA; CDR2 reads SQIVND (reference sequence). The CDR3 DNA reads TGTGCCAGTAGTATCCAGGGACAGAATGAAAAACTGTTTTTT. It translates to CASSIQGQNEKLFF.

This clonotype was detected once. The chain employs TRBV5-6 and TRBJ2-7; TRBD1 or TRBD2 may be the D gene (5 bases each). Trimming stripped 6 bases from V and 2 bases from J, with 15 bases between. CDR3 length: 14 amino acids. CDR1 SGHDT and CDR2 YYEEEE come from the germline V gene. Written as DNA, the CDR3 is TGTGCCAGCAAACCGGGGCCTGTACCCTACGAGCAGTACTTC. This sequence encodes CASKPGPVPYEQYF.